These 30 T cell receptor beta chains were sequenced from one sample in a study of cytomegalovirus exposure and HLA in healthy donors. Primers included in the PCR were 60 Vbeta and 13 Jbeta primers. Sequencing used immunoSEQ multiplex PCR; TCRdb keeps in-frame clones, though not all of them. The sample lists around 150,000 clones, over 70% occurring once. The sequencing input was PBMCs. Receptor source: a woman between 35 and 50 years old in good health and CMV-seronegative.

The V call is TRBV27, the J call TRBJ1-1; 8 nucleotides line up with TRBD1. The CDR3 extends over 15 amino acids. Germline V gene lookup returns CDR1 MNHEY and CDR2 SMNVEV (reference sequence). Trimming removed 6 bases from V and 4 bases from J; junction bases left unmatched: 10. CDR3 residues: CASRMRQGRGTEAFF. Here the CDR3 DNA reads TGTGCCAGCAGAATGCGACAGGGGCGGGGCACTGAAGCTTTCTTT.

The sample holds one count of this clone. V usage is TRBV9 and J usage is TRBJ2-7, with D perhaps matching TRBD1 (6 bases). The CDR3 is made up of 15 amino acids. Trimming removed 4 bases at V and 0 bases at J, with 14 bases between. Germline V lookup: CDR1 SGDLS, CDR2 YYNGEE. The CDR3 here is CASSPRGPSSYEQYF. In DNA, the CDR3 is TGTGCCAGCAGCCCCAGGGGTCCTAGCTCCTACGAGCAGTACTTC.

This clone has only one observation. The chain joins TRBV4-3 to TRBJ2-7, with D perhaps TRBD1 (6 bases). Per the germline V gene, CDR1 is LGHNA and CDR2 is YSLEER. This CDR3 has 14 amino acids. Trimming took off 1 base at V and 2 bases at J, with 9 bases between the two ends. The CDR3, as DNA: TGCGCCAGCAGCCAAGCGACAGGTCCCTACGAGCAGTACTTC. This encodes CASSQATGPYEQYF.

This chain connects TRBV19 to TRBJ2-2; D gene ambiguous. The V and J ends lost 9 bases and 1 base respectively, with 15 bases between them. This CDR3 spans 15 amino acids. Looked up from germline, CDR1 is LNHDA and CDR2 is SQIVND (reference sequence). CDR3 coding DNA: TGTGCCAGCCATGCGAGCAGGCTGAACACCGGGGAGCTGTTTTTT. Translating gives CASHASRLNTGELFF.

The chain is built from TRBV7-2 and TRBJ1-1, with D unclear. V was cut by 5 bases and J by 2 bases, with 9 bases left in between. The CDR3 is 13 amino acids. Germline V gene lookup returns CDR1 SGHTA and CDR2 FQGNSA. The CDR3 DNA is TGTGCCAGCAGCCAGGAAGCCAACACTGAAGCTTTCTTT. Protein sequence: CASSQEANTEAFF.

This chain uses TRBV5-6 with TRBJ1-2, with a possible D match to TRBD1 (5 bases). The CDR3 has 13 amino acids. Germline loops: CDR1 SGHDT, CDR2 YYEEEE. V lost 6 bases, J lost 4 bases, and 13 bases lay in between. The CDR3 DNA is TGTGCCAGCACCCTGCGGGGACCCTATGGCTACACCTTC. Translated: CASTLRGPYGYTF.

Only one count was recorded for this clone. The chain uses TRBV7-7 and TRBJ2-5, with 11 bases aligning to TRBD2. CDR1 and CDR2 (germline): SSHAT, FNYEAQ (reference sequence). The CDR3 length is 15 residues. V was pared by 3 bases and J by 5 bases, with 5 bases of the junction left unmatched. The CDR3 here is CASSFSGGAGETQYF. The DNA for the CDR3 is TGTGCCAGCAGCTTTAGCGGGGGGGCCGGGGAGACCCAGTACTTC.

The V gene is TRBV5-5, the J gene TRBJ2-5; D is uncertain. The closer fit of TRBJ2-7 to the DNA end suggests the J call may be wrong. Germline CDR1 reads SGHKS; CDR2 reads YYEKEE (reference sequence). CDR3 length: 14 residues. The CDR3 sequence: CASSLVSADYEQYF. The CDR3 DNA sequence: TGTGCCAGCAGCTTGGTGAGCGCGGACTACGAGCAGTACTTC.

The gene calls are TRBV11-3 and TRBJ2-7; 12 bases agree with TRBD2. The CDR3 sequence is 15 residues long. Germline-derived CDR1 and CDR2 are SGHNT and YENEEA. V dropped 7 bases and J dropped 2; count of bases not matched to a gene: 6. The CDR3 here is CASTPGLAGTYEQYF. CDR3 bases: TGTGCCAGCACCCCAGGACTAGCGGGAACCTACGAGCAGTACTTC.

V usage is TRBV4-3 and J usage is TRBJ1-1; D may be TRBD1 (5 bases). V lost 6 bases and J 5 bases, leaving 13 bases between the germline ends. CDR1 is LGHNA, CDR2 YSLEER, per germline. This CDR3 spans 13 amino acids. Here the CDR3 DNA reads TGCGCCAGCAGGCTTACGGGGGGGACTGAAGCTTTCTTT. Its protein product is CASRLTGGTEAFF.

The chain links TRBV7-3 to TRBJ2-5; 7 bases align to TRBD1. V was clipped by 5 bases and J by 0 bases; unmatched bases: 12. CDR3 size: 17 residues. Germline V gene data show CDR1 as SGHTA and CDR2 as FQGTGA. The CDR3 DNA follows: TGTGCCAGCAGCCGTCGCACAGGGGATACTCACCAAGAGACCCAGTACTTC. Translation gives CASSRRTGDTHQETQYF.

The V and J genes are TRBV2 and TRBJ1-1; possible D gene TRBD1, 6 bases. The CDR3 runs 18 residues. Germline lookup yields CDR1 SNHLY and CDR2 FYNNEI. Deletions cut 6 bases from V and 1 base from J, with 24 bases between. In DNA form, the CDR3 reads TGTGCCAGCAGCGATCCGCAGCAGTTGGTGGGGGCGAACACTGAAGCTTTCTTT. Translation: CASSDPQQLVGANTEAFF.

This chain links TRBV18 with TRBJ1-2; 10 bases are a match to TRBD1. CDR1 is KGHSH, CDR2 LQKENI, per germline. The CDR3 has 17 amino acids. Unmatched junction bases numbered 9, after V lost 3 bases and J lost 2 bases. The CDR3 nucleotides are TGTGCCAGCTCACCCAGAACCGGGACAGGGGCCAACTATGGCTACACCTTC. Translating it yields CASSPRTGTGANYGYTF.

V is TRBV27 and J is TRBJ2-7, with 8 bases that match TRBD2. Germline V gene data show CDR1 as MNHEY and CDR2 as SMNVEV (reference sequence). The CDR3 is made up of 20 amino acids. V shed 2 bases and J 1 base; nucleotides not matched to a gene: 19. CDR3 sequence: CASSLIGDRLRAGGSYEQYF. The CDR3 DNA is TGTGCCAGCAGTTTAATCGGGGACCGCTTGAGGGCGGGAGGTTCCTACGAGCAGTACTTC.

This clone appeared a single time. CDR3 nucleotides: TGTGCCAGCAGCTTGCAGGGGCAGCCCCAGCATTTT. As protein: CASSLQGQPQHF. The V call is TRBV5-4, the J call TRBJ1-5; D possibly corresponds to TRBD1 (6 bases). This CDR3 spans 12 amino acids. The V and J ends lost 1 base and 7 bases respectively, with 6 bases between them. CDR1 and CDR2 (germline): SGHNT, YYREEE (reference sequence).

This clone was observed a single time. The V gene is TRBV2, the J gene TRBJ2-7; D might be TRBD1 (5 bases). From germline, CDR1 is SNHLY and CDR2 FYNNEI. The CDR3 covers 15 residues. The V and J ends lost 2 bases and 9 bases respectively, with 20 bases between them. Written as DNA, the CDR3 is TGTGCCAGCAGTGAATTCCCCGACAGCGTACGATGGCAGTACTTC. Translation gives CASSEFPDSVRWQYF.

The chain recombines TRBV19 with TRBJ2-2, with no clear D. Germline CDR1 is LNHDA and CDR2 is SQIVND (reference sequence). The CDR3 is made up of 12 amino acids. V was clipped by 6 bases and J by 3 bases, with 5 bases between them. CDR3 in amino acids: CASRLYTGELFF. As DNA, the CDR3 is TGTGCCAGTAGGTTATACACCGGGGAGCTGTTTTTT.

The chain is built from TRBV7-2 and TRBJ1-2; D possibly corresponds to TRBD1 (5 bases). V was shortened by 3 bases and J by 4 bases, with 6 bases between the two germline ends. This CDR3 has 12 amino acids. Germline CDR1 is SGHTA and CDR2 is FQGNSA. The CDR3: CASSLQGYGYTF. Here the CDR3 DNA reads TGTGCCAGCAGCTTGCAGGGCTATGGCTACACCTTC. Variable domain in full (rest from reference TRBV7-2 and TRBJ1-2): GAGVSQSPSNKVTEKGKDVELRCDPISGHTALYWYRQSLGQGLEFLIYFQGNSAPDKSGLPSDRFSAERTGGSVSTLTIQRTQQEDSAVYLCASSLQGYGYTFGSGTRLTVV.

The rearrangement joins TRBV5-6 to TRBJ2-5; weak D call: TRBD1 (6 bases). Looked up from germline, CDR1 is SGHDT and CDR2 is YYEEEE. The CDR3 is 13 amino acids. With 0 bases removed from V and 5 bases from J, the gap between germline ends came to 8 bases. The CDR3 loop is CASSLDRDETQYF. The CDR3 DNA sequence: TGTGCCAGCAGCTTGGACAGGGACGAGACCCAGTACTTC.

V usage is TRBV4-1 and J usage is TRBJ2-5; 11 nucleotides align to TRBD2. Looked up from germline, CDR1 is MGHRA and CDR2 is YSYEKL. Losses at the gene ends were 1 base for V and 4 bases for J; bases not matched to a gene: 2. The CDR3 extends over 15 amino acids. Here the CDR3 reads CASSQVTSGVETQYF. The CDR3 DNA reads TGCGCCAGCAGCCAAGTGACTAGCGGGGTAGAGACCCAGTACTTC.

The chain joins TRBV2 to TRBJ2-3; D is possibly TRBD1 (10 bases). Germline-derived CDR1 and CDR2 are SNHLY and FYNNEI. The V and J ends lost 6 bases and 2 bases respectively, with 36 bases between them. CDR3 length: 22 residues. CDR3 in amino acids: CASRKFRTGGNLAGRSTDTQYF. The CDR3 DNA reads as TGTGCCAGCAGGAAATTCCGGACAGGGGGGAACCTAGCGGGACGTTCCACAGATACGCAGTATTTT.

This chain links TRBV7-2 with TRBJ2-2, with 7 bases identical to TRBD1. V shed 5 bases, J shed 2 bases, and the junction held 8 bases outside the gene matches. The CDR3 covers 16 residues. Per germline, CDR1 SGHTA and CDR2 FQGNSA. CDR3 nucleotide sequence: TGTGCCAGCAGCCCAATGGGACAGACAAACACCGGGGAGCTGTTTTTT. Protein sequence: CASSPMGQTNTGELFF.

This chain connects TRBV11-2 to TRBJ1-3; D uncertain. Looked up from germline, CDR1 is SGHAT and CDR2 is FQNNGV. The CDR3 contains 14 residues. Trimming stripped 5 bases from V and 0 bases from J, with 8 bases between. CDR3 amino acids: CASSELNSGNTIYF. The CDR3 DNA is TGTGCCAGCAGCGAGCTGAACTCTGGAAACACCATATATTTT. The full variable domain, with the rest looked up from reference TRBV11-2 and TRBJ1-3, is EAGVAQSPRYKIIEKRQSVAFWCNPISGHATLYWYQQILGQGPKLLIQFQNNGVVDDSQLPKDRFSAERLKGVDSTLKIQPAKLEDSAVYLCASSELNSGNTIYFGEGSWLTVV.

The chain couples TRBV7-2 to TRBJ1-2, with a possible D match to TRBD1 (5 bases). Germline-derived CDR1 and CDR2 are SGHTA and FQGNSA. CDR3 length: 13 amino acids. Trimming stripped 4 bases from V and 8 bases from J, with 14 bases between. This CDR3 is CASSSTAGTGYTF. The CDR3 DNA sequence: TGTGCCAGCAGCTCGACTGCGGGGACCGGCTACACCTTC.

The chain is built from TRBV2 and TRBJ1-4, with 8 positions matching TRBD1. This CDR3 is built from 17 residues. Germline-derived CDR1 and CDR2 are SNHLY and FYNNEI. V shed 7 bases, J shed 0 bases, and the junction held 10 bases outside the gene matches. The CDR3 sequence is CASISGTGGATNEKLFF. CDR3 sequence (DNA): TGTGCCAGCATTTCTGGGACAGGAGGCGCAACTAATGAAAAACTGTTTTTT.

V and J are TRBV11-2 and TRBJ2-4; D gene ambiguous. The CDR3 totals 14 residues. Germline V CDR1 and CDR2: SGHAT, FQNNGV. Trimming took 8 bases from V and 1 from J, leaving 12 bases between them. The CDR3 DNA reads TGTGCCAGCGCCAGAGGCTTCGCCAAAAACATTCAGTACTTC. Amino acids: CASARGFAKNIQYF.

This clone occurred a few times. One end of the junction does not line up with germline, which may come from a read error. This chain joins TRBV27 and TRBJ2-6; TRBD1 matches at 7 bases. Germline V gene lookup returns CDR1 MNHEY and CDR2 SMNVEV (reference sequence). CDR3 size: 16 residues. CDR3 region: CASSYLQGSGANGLTF. As DNA, the CDR3 is TGTGCCAGCAGTTACCTACAGGGGTCTGGGGCCAACGGCCTGACTTTC.

V is TRBV20-1 and J is TRBJ2-4, with TRBD1 as a possible D gene (5 bases). Germline V gene sequence: CDR1 DFQATT, CDR2 SNEGSKA (reference sequence). V lost 1 base and J 7 bases, leaving 5 bases between the germline ends. The CDR3 length is 11 residues. CDR3 residues: CSARGQNIQYF. The DNA for the CDR3 is TGCAGTGCTAGAGGACAGAACATTCAGTACTTC.

The chain couples TRBV6-5 to TRBJ1-5; D might be TRBD1 (5 bases). V gave up 8 bases and J gave up 3 bases, with 17 bases separating them. The CDR3 runs 15 residues. CDR1 MNHEY and CDR2 SVGAGI come from the germline V gene. The CDR3 loop is CASSPGTGLNQPQHF. The CDR3 region has the DNA TGTGCCAGCTCGCCCGGCACAGGCCTCAATCAGCCCCAGCATTTT.

The CDR3 sequence: CASSQSRQENSPLHF. The CDR3 nucleotides read TGTGCCAGCAGCCAGAGCCGACAGGAAAATTCACCCCTCCACTTT. V and J are TRBV16 and TRBJ1-6, with D perhaps matching TRBD1 (6 bases). V gave up 3 bases and J gave up 7 bases, with 13 bases separating them. Germline lookup yields CDR1 KGHSY and CDR2 FQNENV. The CDR3 length is 15 residues. Complete variable domain (other parts from reference TRBV16 and TRBJ1-6): GEEVAQTPKHLVRGEGQKAKLYCAPIKGHSYVFWYQQVLKNEFKFLISFQNENVFDETGMPKERFSAKCLPNSPCSLEIQATKLEDSAVYFCASSQSRQENSPLHFGNGTRLTVT.